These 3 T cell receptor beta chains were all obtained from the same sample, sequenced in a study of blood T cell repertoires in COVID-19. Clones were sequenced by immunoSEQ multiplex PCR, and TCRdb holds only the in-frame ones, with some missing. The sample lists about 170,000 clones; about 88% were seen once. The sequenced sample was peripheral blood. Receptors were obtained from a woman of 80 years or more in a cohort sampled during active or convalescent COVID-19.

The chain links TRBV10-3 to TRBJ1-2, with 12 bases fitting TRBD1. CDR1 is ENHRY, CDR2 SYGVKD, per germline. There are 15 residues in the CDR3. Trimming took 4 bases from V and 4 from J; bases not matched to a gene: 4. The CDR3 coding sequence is TGTGCCATCAGTGGGGACAGGGGGCTGGGCTATGGCTACACCTTC. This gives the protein CAISGDRGLGYGYTF.

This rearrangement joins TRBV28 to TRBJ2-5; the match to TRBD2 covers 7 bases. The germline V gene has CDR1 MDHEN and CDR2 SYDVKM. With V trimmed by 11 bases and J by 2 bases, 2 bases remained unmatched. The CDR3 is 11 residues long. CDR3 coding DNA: TGTGCCGGGGGGGGACAAGAGACCCAGTACTTC. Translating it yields CAGGGQETQYF.

As DNA, the CDR3 is TGTGCCAGCTCACCGTCGAGCGGGAGGTGGGCCGGGGGGGACGAGCAGTACGTC. Amino acids: CASSPSSGRWAGGDEQYV. The V call is TRBV18, the J call TRBJ2-7; TRBD2 matches at 9 bases. This CDR3 contains 18 residues. CDR1 and CDR2 from the germline V gene are KGHSH and LQKENI. The V and J ends lost 3 bases and 5 bases, in that order; junction bases with no gene match: 17.